The T cell receptor (beta chain) under discussion was sequenced for a study of blood T cell repertoires in COVID-19. Whole-study context: The origin of the acute and convalescent COVID-19 samples was the United States, Italy and Spain. The cDNA or gDNA used as material had been derived from T cells, B-cell-depleted T cells, or PBMCs.

Trimming cost V 2 bases and J 5 bases; bases outside gene matches: 10. CDR1 and CDR2 (germline): KGHSH, LQKENI. The CDR3 covers 17 residues. As handled by the study authors: Amplifying reference gene primers gave estimates of nucleated cell counts. TCRdb's copy holds only in-frame clones and misses some; the assay was immunoSEQ multiplex PCR. V, J and clone size were drawn from that table, and D and trimming were deduced from the DNA. The data contain under 250,000 clones, around four fifths of them singletons. V usage is TRBV18 and J usage is TRBJ2-1; the match to TRBD2 covers 9 bases. The sample comprised peripheral blood. This TCR came from a woman aged 60-75 years with active or convalescent COVID-19. The CDR3 loop is CASSPRAPGLANNEQFF. The CDR3 coding sequence is TGTGCCAGCTCACCAAGGGCCCCCGGACTAGCGAACAATGAGCAGTTCTTC.